The sequence of this TCR beta chain was determined in a study of cytomegalovirus exposure and HLA in healthy donors. As for the study in general: There were 100 million to 120 million unique TCR beta sequences, drawn from about 179 million T cells, in an earlier analysis. Regarding the study as a whole: When presence/absence was analysed, sequencing depth was taken to be roughly uniform across donors.

The PCR had 60 Vbeta and 13 Jbeta primers. Method: immunoSEQ multiplex PCR; TCRdb's copy keeps in-frame clones and lacks some. The sample contains roughly 100,000 clones, 65% to 80% of which appear only once. As for this clone: Its specificity is not known.

Specimen: PBMCs. The TCR originated in a woman aged 18-30 years in good health and CMV-seropositive.

For the CDR3, the DNA is TGTGCCAGCCAATCCTACGAGCAGTACTTC. Its translation: CASQSYEQYF. The genes are TRBV2 and TRBJ2-7; D uncertain. Trimming took 8 bases from V and 1 from J, leaving 3 bases between them. CDR3 length equals 10 residues. Germline loops: CDR1 SNHLY, CDR2 FYNNEI.